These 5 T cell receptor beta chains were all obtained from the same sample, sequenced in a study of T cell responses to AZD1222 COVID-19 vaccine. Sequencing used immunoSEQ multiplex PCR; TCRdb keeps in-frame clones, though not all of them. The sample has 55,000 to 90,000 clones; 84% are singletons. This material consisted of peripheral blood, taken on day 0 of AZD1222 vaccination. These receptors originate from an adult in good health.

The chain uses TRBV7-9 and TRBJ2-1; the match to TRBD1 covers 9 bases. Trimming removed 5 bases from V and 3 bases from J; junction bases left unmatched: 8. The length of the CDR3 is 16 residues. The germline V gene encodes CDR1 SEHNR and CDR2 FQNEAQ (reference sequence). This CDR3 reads CASSVSRGQGYNEQFF. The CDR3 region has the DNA TGTGCCAGCAGCGTCTCTCGGGGACAGGGCTACAATGAGCAGTTCTTC. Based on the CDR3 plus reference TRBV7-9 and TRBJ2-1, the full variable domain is DTGVSQNPRHKITKRGQNVTFRCDPISEHNRLYWYRQTLGQGPEFLTYFQNEAQLEKSRLLSDRFSAERPKGSFSTLEIQRTEQGDSAMYLCASSVSRGQGYNEQFFGPGTRLTVL.

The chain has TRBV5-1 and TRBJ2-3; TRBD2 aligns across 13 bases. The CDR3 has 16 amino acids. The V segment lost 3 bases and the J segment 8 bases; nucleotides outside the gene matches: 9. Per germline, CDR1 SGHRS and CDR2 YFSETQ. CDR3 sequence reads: CASSSGTSGVRGTQYF. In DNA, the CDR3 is TGCGCCAGCAGCTCCGGGACTAGCGGGGTCAGGGGTACGCAGTATTTT. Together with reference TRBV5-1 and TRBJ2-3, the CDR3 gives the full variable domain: KAGVTQTPRYLIKTRGQQVTLSCSPISGHRSVSWYQQTPGQGLQFLFEYFSETQRNKGNFPGRFSGRQFSNSRSEMNVSTLELGDSALYLCASSSGTSGVRGTQYFGPGTRLTVL.

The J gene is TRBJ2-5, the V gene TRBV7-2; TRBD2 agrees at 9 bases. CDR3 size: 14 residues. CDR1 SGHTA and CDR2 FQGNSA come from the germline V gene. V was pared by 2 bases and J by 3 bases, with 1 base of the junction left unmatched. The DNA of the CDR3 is TGTGCCAGCAGCTTAAGACTAGCGGAAGAGACCCAGTACTTC. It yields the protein CASSLRLAEETQYF.

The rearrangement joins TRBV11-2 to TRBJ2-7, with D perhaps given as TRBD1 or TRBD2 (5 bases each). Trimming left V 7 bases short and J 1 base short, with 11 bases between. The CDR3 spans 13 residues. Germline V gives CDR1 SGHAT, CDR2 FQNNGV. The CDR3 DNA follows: TGTGCCAGCACCGGGACGTTTTCCTACGAGCAGTACTTC. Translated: CASTGTFSYEQYF.

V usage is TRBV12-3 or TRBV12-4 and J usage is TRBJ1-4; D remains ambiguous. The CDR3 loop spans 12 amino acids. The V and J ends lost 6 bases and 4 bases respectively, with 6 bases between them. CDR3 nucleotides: TGTGCCAGCAGGCCGAATAATGAAAAACTGTTTTTT. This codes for CASRPNNEKLFF.